Following are 26 T cell receptor beta chains from one sample sequenced in a study of T cell repertoires in cytomegalovirus infection. TCRdb ran MiXCR on the reads and lists one entry per CDR3 protein. The repertoire holds about 140,000 distinct CDR3 sequences, with 5% to 6.5% as singletons. Sequenced sample: PBMCs. These receptors were taken from a human donor in good health (CMV status not recorded). Some clones in this sample may be carry-over from other donors' samples.

Only a few counts were recorded for this clonotype. This rearrangement joins TRBV29-1 to TRBJ2-3, with D perhaps matching TRBD1 or TRBD2 (5 bases each). V was cut by 7 bases and J by 5 bases, with 16 bases left in between. The CDR3 covers 13 residues. Germline assignment: CDR1 SQVTM and CDR2 ANQGSEA. The CDR3 is CSGQRGRGDTQYF. CDR3 bases: TGCAGCGGACAGAGGGGACGTGGAGATACGCAGTATTTT.

This clonotype was seen ten or more times. This chain uses TRBV7-2 with TRBJ2-5; D is unresolved. The CDR3 is 14 amino acids. With 5 bases removed from V and 2 bases from J, the gap between germline ends came to 12 bases. The germline gives CDR1 SGHTA, CDR2 FQGNSA. This CDR3 reads CASSPQVGQETQYF. The CDR3 region has the DNA TGTGCCAGCAGCCCGCAAGTGGGACAAGAGACCCAGTACTTC.

This clonotype was counted at least ten times. V gene TRBV5-5 combines with J gene TRBJ2-3; 10 nucleotides agree with TRBD2. The ends lost 3 bases at V and 2 bases at J; junction bases unmatched: 6. CDR1 is SGHKS, CDR2 YYEKEE, per germline (reference sequence). The CDR3 has 16 amino acids. The CDR3 spells CASSYLAGVATDTQYF. As DNA, the CDR3 is TGTGCCAGCAGCTACCTAGCGGGGGTGGCCACAGATACGCAGTATTTT.

This clonotype was observed many times. The rearrangement links TRBV5-6 to TRBJ1-2; no clear D gene. V was clipped by 0 bases and J by 8 bases, with 5 bases between them. The CDR3 has 11 amino acids. Germline assignment: CDR1 SGHDT and CDR2 YYEEEE. The DNA for the CDR3 is TGTGCCAGCAGCTTGGGGTCAGGCTACACCTTC. Translated, it gives CASSLGSGYTF. The full variable domain, in which reference TRBV5-6 and TRBJ1-2 provide the parts outside the CDR3, is DAGVTQSPTHLIKTRGQQVTLRCSPKSGHDTVSWYQQALGQGPQFIFQYYEEEERQRGNFPDRFSGHQFPNYSSELNVNALLLGDSALYLCASSLGSGYTFGSGTRLTVV.

This clonotype was counted at least ten times. The chain links TRBV29-1 to TRBJ1-1; TRBD1 might be the D (5 bases). V dropped 7 bases and J dropped 0 bases, with 18 bases sitting between them. Per the germline V gene, CDR1 is SQVTM and CDR2 is ANQGSEA. The CDR3 is 15 residues long. The CDR3 reads CSAFGGRKMNTEAFF. In DNA form, the CDR3 reads TGCAGCGCCTTCGGGGGGAGGAAGATGAACACTGAAGCTTTCTTT.

The sample holds many counts of this clonotype. The chain links TRBV7-2 to TRBJ2-1; 7 nucleotides line up with TRBD2. Germline CDR1 reads SGHTA; CDR2 reads FQGNSA. V lost 5 bases and J lost 9; bases outside the gene matches: 10. This CDR3 is 14 amino acids long. The CDR3 region has the DNA TGTGCCAGCAGCCCCCAACTACGGGGGGTTGAGCAGTTCTTC. It yields the protein CASSPQLRGVEQFF.

This clonotype was observed at least ten times. This sequence joins TRBV7-2 and TRBJ2-1, with D perhaps matching TRBD2 (6 bases). The CDR3 has 16 residues. Germline loops: CDR1 SGHTA, CDR2 FQGNSA. V lost 1 base to trimming and J lost 7 bases, with 17 bases between them. The DNA for the CDR3 is TGTGCCAGCAGCTTAGTTTCAGGGAGCGGGCGTAATGAGCAGTTCTTC. Translating it yields CASSLVSGSGRNEQFF.

The V and J genes are TRBV2 and TRBJ2-1; the D is unclear. Germline V gives CDR1 SNHLY, CDR2 FYNNEI. This CDR3 has 14 amino acids. V was pared by 9 bases and J by 6 bases, with 18 bases between. CDR3 in amino acids: CASNRGQGRNEQFF. The CDR3 DNA reads TGTGCCAGTAATCGAGGTCAAGGGCGCAATGAGCAGTTCTTC.

This clonotype showed up many times. The DNA for the CDR3 is TGTGCCAGCAGCGGTATGGGGACGTTGTTGAACACTGAAGCTTTCTTT. Translated, it gives CASSGMGTLLNTEAFF. The rearrangement uses TRBV7-2 and TRBJ1-1; D might be TRBD1 (5 bases). CDR1 and CDR2 from the germline V gene are SGHTA and FQGNSA. V was trimmed by 5 bases and J by 0 bases, leaving 16 bases between them. This CDR3 contains 16 residues.

This clonotype was seen only a few times. V usage is TRBV19 and J usage is TRBJ2-3; maybe TRBD1 (5 bases). Germline V lookup: CDR1 LNHDA, CDR2 SQIVND (reference sequence). Trimming pared 1 base from V and 6 bases from J, leaving 11 bases between. The CDR3 is 14 amino acids. CDR3 sequence (DNA): TGTGCCAGTAGTATAGGACAGTGGACGGATACGCAGTATTTT. It specifies CASSIGQWTDTQYF.

Many counts were recorded for this clonotype. V usage is TRBV7-2 and J usage is TRBJ1-1; D unresolved. The CDR3 sequence is 14 residues long. CDR1 and CDR2 (germline): SGHTA, FQGNSA. Trimming took 0 bases from V and 4 from J, leaving 9 bases between them. CDR3 loop: CASSLARLGTEAFF. The CDR3 DNA sequence: TGTGCCAGCAGCTTAGCGAGGTTGGGCACTGAAGCTTTCTTT.

The chain employs TRBV3-1 and TRBJ2-1; 7 bases fit TRBD2. The CDR3 length is 14 residues. Germline values: CDR1 LGHDT, CDR2 YNNKEL (reference sequence). Trimming took 3 bases from V and 1 from J; bases not matched to a gene: 0. CDR3 loop: CASSHSGSYNEQFF. For the CDR3, the DNA is TGTGCCAGCAGCCATAGCGGGTCCTACAATGAGCAGTTCTTC.

CDR3 protein: CSARGGGAGEQYF. CDR3 DNA sequence: TGCAGTGCTAGAGGCGGGGGGGCCGGTGAGCAGTACTTC. V and J are TRBV20-1 and TRBJ2-7; 9 nucleotides agree with TRBD2. Germline V lookup: CDR1 DFQATT, CDR2 SNEGSKA (reference sequence). The CDR3 totals 13 residues. Unmatched junction bases numbered 5, after V lost 1 base and J lost 7 bases.

The table lists this clonotype with many counts. The V gene is TRBV7-9, the J gene TRBJ1-5; D is perhaps TRBD1 (6 bases). The V end was cut by 3 bases, the J end by 3 bases, with 12 bases between. CDR1 is SEHNR and CDR2 is FQNEAQ in the germline V gene (reference sequence). The CDR3 has 15 amino acids. In nucleotides, the CDR3 is TGTGCCAGCAGCTTCTCCGGGGGCGACAATCAGCCCCAGCATTTT. Amino acids: CASSFSGGDNQPQHF.

This clonotype was observed many times. This rearrangement joins TRBV12-3 or TRBV12-4 to TRBJ1-2; no firm D call. V was shortened by 6 bases and J by 4 bases, with 15 bases between the two germline ends. This CDR3 has 14 amino acids. The CDR3 DNA reads TGTGCCAGCAGCCTGAGCAGCTTTGGCTATGGCTACACCTTC. Protein: CASSLSSFGYGYTF.

There are many counts of this clonotype. In nucleotides, the CDR3 is TGTGCCAGCAGCTTAAACTCTAGTCCGGGAAAGACCCAGTACTTC. This codes for CASSLNSSPGKTQYF. The chain couples TRBV7-2 to TRBJ2-5; D possibly corresponds to TRBD2 (5 bases). CDR3 length: 15 residues. The V end was cut by 2 bases, the J end by 6 bases, with 16 bases between. Looked up from germline, CDR1 is SGHTA and CDR2 is FQGNSA.

The rearrangement joins TRBV29-1 to TRBJ1-3; D unclear. CDR1 SQVTM and CDR2 ANQGSEA come from the germline V gene. Trimming removed 3 bases at V and 2 bases at J, with 5 bases between. This CDR3 region has 12 residues. CDR3 DNA: TGCAGCGTTGATTCTACTGGAAACACCATATATTTT. This sequence encodes CSVDSTGNTIYF.

This clonotype showed up many times. This chain links TRBV7-2 with TRBJ1-5; possible D gene TRBD1, 5 bases. This CDR3 spans 16 amino acids. The ends were cut back, 8 bases at V and 6 bases at J, with 23 bases in the middle. The germline V gene encodes CDR1 SGHTA and CDR2 FQGNSA. CDR3 residues: CASESGSGLLGQPQHF. The DNA for the CDR3 is TGTGCCAGCGAATCCGGGTCAGGGTTGCTCGGTCAGCCCCAGCATTTT.

Ten or more counts support this clonotype. This CDR3 reads CASLGRHSSGANVLTF. The CDR3 DNA reads as TGCGCCAGCCTGGGACGGCACAGCTCTGGGGCCAACGTCCTGACTTTC. The rearrangement joins TRBV5-1 to TRBJ2-6; D is tentatively TRBD1 or TRBD2 (5 bases each). V was cut by 7 bases and J by 0 bases, with 14 bases left in between. The CDR3 spans 16 residues. CDR1 and CDR2 from the germline V gene are SGHRS and YFSETQ.

There are many counts of this clonotype. V usage is TRBV9 and J usage is TRBJ1-2, with D possibly being TRBD1 (5 bases). Per germline, CDR1 SGDLS and CDR2 YYNGEE. This CDR3 has 14 amino acids. Trimming took off 1 base at V and 8 bases at J, with 15 bases between the two ends. CDR3 region: CASSVLGRDGGYTF. Here the CDR3 DNA reads TGTGCCAGCAGCGTACTGGGCCGGGACGGCGGCTACACCTTC.

The rearrangement joins TRBV20-1 to TRBJ2-7; D is undetermined. CDR3 length: 14 residues. Trimming pared 0 bases from V and 1 base from J, leaving 10 bases between. Germline V gene lookup returns CDR1 DFQATT and CDR2 SNEGSKA (reference sequence). The CDR3 coding sequence is TGCAGTGCTAGAGACAGCGTGCGATCCTACGAGCAGTACTTC. As protein: CSARDSVRSYEQYF.

The chain is built from TRBV19 and TRBJ2-4, with a weak D call TRBD2 (7 bases). CDR1 LNHDA and CDR2 SQIVND come from the germline V gene (reference sequence). V was clipped by 5 bases and J by 0 bases, with 23 bases between them. This CDR3 spans 19 amino acids. The CDR3 spells CASSWGGGTHSGAKNIQYF. DNA of the CDR3: TGTGCCAGTAGTTGGGGGGGAGGGACACACTCGGGAGCCAAAAACATTCAGTACTTC.

This clonotype has at least ten counts. The chain uses TRBV11-1 and TRBJ1-5; possibly TRBD1 for D (6 bases). The V gene's germline CDR1 is SGHAT and CDR2 FQDESV (reference sequence). The CDR3 is 19 residues long. Trimming stripped 8 bases from V and 4 bases from J, with 30 bases between. The CDR3 sequence: CASRSERGGRTFRNQPQHF. DNA for the CDR3: TGTGCCAGCCGGAGCGAGAGGGGGGGCAGAACCTTCAGGAATCAGCCCCAGCATTTT.

This clonotype was seen at least ten times. The chain uses TRBV7-9 and TRBJ2-5, with TRBD2 as a possible D gene (6 bases). The CDR3 is 15 residues long. Germline V lookup: CDR1 SEHNR, CDR2 FQNEAQ (reference sequence). The V and J ends lost 1 base and 0 bases respectively, with 9 bases between them. This CDR3 is CASSLGGGYQETQYF. Written as DNA, the CDR3 is TGTGCCAGCAGCTTAGGAGGAGGGTACCAAGAGACCCAGTACTTC.

Many counts were recorded for this clonotype. The chain is built from TRBV2 and TRBJ2-7; TRBD1 agrees at 8 bases. Germline loops: CDR1 SNHLY, CDR2 FYNNEI. The CDR3 has 12 residues. V was clipped by 8 bases and J by 6 bases; unmatched bases: 6. The CDR3 here is CASEDRAAEQYF. The CDR3 coding sequence is TGTGCCAGCGAGGACAGGGCCGCCGAGCAGTACTTC.

This clonotype was found many times. The rearrangement uses TRBV7-3 and TRBJ2-2; D remains unclear. From germline, CDR1 is SGHTA and CDR2 FQGTGA. This CDR3 is 16 amino acids long. Trimming took off 1 base at V and 7 bases at J, with 16 bases between the two ends. The CDR3 sequence: CASSLKPPLGIGELFF. The CDR3 nucleotides read TGTGCCAGCAGCTTAAAACCCCCCTTGGGGATCGGGGAGCTGTTTTTT.